The rows below give T cell receptor beta chains drawn from one sample of a study of T cells after posttransplantation cyclophosphamide. Sequencing used immunoSEQ multiplex PCR; TCRdb keeps in-frame clones, though not all of them. Altogether 25,000 to 35,000 clones were found in the sample, and no singletons occur. The sample was PBMCs. The receptors derive from a woman in her sixties in good health, CMV-negative, and a related stem cell transplant donor. Each CDR3 is given with its conserved first and last residue. Fields, in order: clone size, J gene, V gene, D gene, CDR3 protein, CDR3 DNA. A D gene is named only where the DNA matches it firmly. The listing skips clone size in some rows; elsewhere it reads once, few, many or a size class.

>many|TRBJ2-7|TRBV6-1|TRBD1
CASRQGVGSYEQYF
TGTGCCAGCAGACAGGGGGTAGGTTCCTACGAGCAGTACTTC
>.|TRBJ2-5|TRBV15|TRBD2
CATSSRGGRETQYF
TGTGCCACCAGCAGCCGGGGGGGCCGGGAGACCCAGTACTTC
>many|TRBJ1-2|TRBV30|.
CAWITGGYGYTF
TGTGCCTGGATAACAGGAGGCTATGGCTACACCTTC
>many|TRBJ2-3|TRBV4-3|TRBD1
CASSRQGQGPDTQYF
TGCGCCAGCAGCCGTCAGGGACAGGGACCAGATACGCAGTATTTT
>many|TRBJ2-1|TRBV28|.
CASSSHQANEQFF
TGTGCCAGCAGTTCCCATCAGGCAAATGAGCAGTTCTTC
>many|TRBJ1-1|TRBV5-1|.
CASSLNRETEAFF
TGCGCCAGCAGCTTGAACAGGGAAACTGAAGCTTTCTTT
>.|TRBJ2-3|TRBV5-4|TRBD1
CASSAGDRGGDTQYF
TGTGCCAGCAGCGCGGGGGACAGGGGCGGAGATACGCAGTATTTT
>many|TRBJ2-2|TRBV18|.
CASSPPQAPNTGELFF
TGTGCCAGCTCACCACCTCAGGCTCCGAACACCGGGGAGCTGTTTTTT
>many|TRBJ2-1|TRBV19|TRBD2
CASSPPTFGGGGNEQFF
TGTGCCAGTAGTCCCCCAACTTTTGGCGGGGGAGGAAATGAGCAGTTCTTC
>.|TRBJ2-5|TRBV6-2/TRBV6-3|TRBD2
CASSYVSAGGEETQYF
TGTGCCAGCAGTTATGTCTCGGCGGGGGGAGAAGAGACCCAGTACTTC
>many|TRBJ2-7|TRBV19|.
CASRSGGRTTEQYF
TGTGCCAGTAGATCAGGGGGTAGGACTACCGAGCAGTACTTC
>many|TRBJ2-3|TRBV2|TRBD2
CASSRPGLAGRGDTQYF
TGTGCCAGCAGTCGCCCGGGACTAGCGGGGCGCGGAGATACGCAGTATTTT
>few|TRBJ2-3|TRBV4-3|.
CASSQDGGFGTDTQYF
TGCGCCAGCAGCCAAGACGGCGGGTTCGGCACAGATACGCAGTATTTT
>.|TRBJ2-1|TRBV29-1|TRBD2
CSGGLAGFNNEQFF
TGCAGCGGTGGATTAGCGGGATTCAACAATGAGCAGTTCTTC
>many|TRBJ2-2|TRBV5-6|TRBD2
CASSTVTSGGNTGELFF
TGTGCCAGCAGCACTGTTACTAGCGGGGGGAACACCGGGGAGCTGTTTTTT
>many|TRBJ2-7|TRBV5-1|TRBD1
CASSLNTGGVYEQYF
TGCGCCAGCAGCTTGAATACAGGGGGCGTCTACGAGCAGTACTTC
>many|TRBJ2-3|TRBV27|.
CASSLLPSNRVRTDTQYF
TGTGCCAGCAGTTTACTACCGTCGAACAGGGTCAGAACAGATACGCAGTATTTT
>many|TRBJ1-1|TRBV4-1|.
CASSHTSEAFF
TGCGCCAGCAGCCACACCAGTGAAGCTTTCTTT
>many|TRBJ2-3|TRBV7-6|.
CASSISTDTQYF
TGTGCCAGCAGCATAAGCACAGATACGCAGTATTTT
>many|TRBJ2-1|TRBV18|.
CASSPPPSAYNEQFF
TGTGCCAGCTCACCCCCCCCCTCAGCCTACAATGAGCAGTTCTTC
>.|TRBJ1-1|TRBV12-3/TRBV12-4|TRBD1
CASSFRQGKTEAFF
TGTGCCAGCAGTTTCAGACAGGGTAAAACTGAAGCTTTCTTT
>many|TRBJ1-2|TRBV11-2|.
CASSEKYLLDGYTF
TGTGCCAGCAGCGAGAAATACTTACTGGATGGCTACACCTTC
>many|TRBJ2-7|TRBV11-3|.
CASRRDWHYEQYF
TGTGCAAGTCGCCGGGACTGGCATTACGAGCAGTACTTC
>.|TRBJ2-7|TRBV5-1|TRBD1
CASRQGYEQYF
TGCGCCAGCCGACAGGGGTACGAGCAGTACTTC